These T cell receptor beta chains were read from a single sample in a study of shared clonotypes between healthy human individuals. TCRdb's copy holds only in-frame clones and misses some; the assay was immunoSEQ multiplex PCR. The sample consists of more than 2,000,000 clones, over 85% of them appearing once. Material for sequencing was naive CD4+ T cells sorted from blood. The receptor set was obtained from a man aged 18 to 35 in good health. The CDR3 runs from the conserved cysteine through the conserved F or W. A D gene is named only where the DNA matches it firmly. Size is stated for part of the rows, as once, few or many counts, or as a class when the clone is expanded.

clone_size: -; v_call: TRBV28; d_call: -; j_call: TRBJ2-7; cdr3_nt: TGTGCCAGCAGTTTCGGGGGCAACCTCTACGAGCAGTACTTC; cdr3_aa: CASSFGGNLYEQYF
clone_size: few; v_call: TRBV13; d_call: -; j_call: TRBJ2-2; cdr3_nt: TGTGCCAGCAGCTATAGGGGAATTGGGAACACCGGGGAGCTGTTTTTT; cdr3_aa: CASSYRGIGNTGELFF
clone_size: -; v_call: TRBV11-3; d_call: -; j_call: TRBJ1-1; cdr3_nt: TGTGCCAGCAGCCTCAGGGGCCGCGACACTGAAGCTTTCTTT; cdr3_aa: CASSLRGRDTEAFF
clone_size: -; v_call: TRBV7-9; d_call: TRBD2; j_call: TRBJ2-5; cdr3_nt: TGTGCCAGCAGCCCTAGGGGACTACAAGAGACCCAGTACTTC; cdr3_aa: CASSPRGLQETQYF
clone_size: -; v_call: TRBV2; d_call: TRBD1; j_call: TRBJ1-5; cdr3_nt: TGTGCCAGCAGTGGACAGGGGACTAGCAATCAGCCCCAGCATTTT; cdr3_aa: CASSGQGTSNQPQHF
clone_size: -; v_call: TRBV28; d_call: -; j_call: TRBJ1-6; cdr3_nt: TGTGCCAGCAGTTTATTGGGGGGATATAATTCACCCCTCCACTTT; cdr3_aa: CASSLLGGYNSPLHF
clone_size: -; v_call: TRBV7-9; d_call: -; j_call: TRBJ2-3; cdr3_nt: TGTGCCAGCACCCGCGCCGGATTGGGTGGGCAGTATTTT; cdr3_aa: CASTRAGLGGQYF
clone_size: -; v_call: TRBV5-8; d_call: -; j_call: TRBJ2-2; cdr3_nt: TGTGCCAGCAGCTCTTGGCCGGCCACGAACACCGGGGAGCTGTTTTTT; cdr3_aa: CASSSWPATNTGELFF
clone_size: -; v_call: TRBV11-2; d_call: TRBD1; j_call: TRBJ1-2; cdr3_nt: TGTGCCAGCAGCTCTACTTCGGGACAGGGGCTCGTTGGCTACACCTTC; cdr3_aa: CASSSTSGQGLVGYTF
clone_size: -; v_call: TRBV6-1; d_call: -; j_call: TRBJ1-5; cdr3_nt: TGTGCCAGCAGTGATAGTAGGGCGTCGAGCAATCAGCCCCAGCATTTT; cdr3_aa: CASSDSRASSNQPQHF
clone_size: -; v_call: TRBV28; d_call: -; j_call: TRBJ1-6; cdr3_nt: TGTGCCAGCAGTTTATTAGGTGCCCAGGGTGGACCGACACCCCTCCACTTT; cdr3_aa: CASSLLGAQGGPTPLHF
clone_size: once; v_call: TRBV28; d_call: -; j_call: TRBJ1-2; cdr3_nt: TGTGCCAGCAGTTTGGAGGGGATCTATGGCTACACCTTC; cdr3_aa: CASSLEGIYGYTF
clone_size: -; v_call: TRBV19; d_call: -; j_call: TRBJ2-4; cdr3_nt: TGTGCCAGCCGGGCCAACGCCGCCAAAAACATTCAGTACTTC; cdr3_aa: CASRANAAKNIQYF
clone_size: -; v_call: TRBV30; d_call: -; j_call: TRBJ1-6; cdr3_nt: TGTGCCTGGAGTAGGGACACCAGTTCACCCCTCCACTTT; cdr3_aa: CAWSRDTSSPLHF
clone_size: -; v_call: TRBV7-2; d_call: TRBD2; j_call: TRBJ2-5; cdr3_nt: TGTGCCAGCAGCTTAGGACTAGCGGGAGGGCCGTTGGAGACCCAGTACTTC; cdr3_aa: CASSLGLAGGPLETQYF
clone_size: -; v_call: TRBV18; d_call: TRBD2; j_call: TRBJ2-6; cdr3_nt: TGTGCCAGCTCACCAATATGGACTAGCGGGAGACTTGGGGCCAACGTCCTGACTTTC; cdr3_aa: CASSPIWTSGRLGANVLTF
clone_size: once; v_call: TRBV19; d_call: -; j_call: TRBJ2-7; cdr3_nt: TGTGCCAGTAGTATAAATAGGGCTACCTACGAGCAGTACTTC; cdr3_aa: CASSINRATYEQYF
clone_size: -; v_call: TRBV5-4; d_call: TRBD1; j_call: TRBJ2-5; cdr3_nt: TGTGCCAGCAGGAACAGGGGAGAGACCCAGTACTTC; cdr3_aa: CASRNRGETQYF
clone_size: few; v_call: TRBV19; d_call: -; j_call: TRBJ1-4; cdr3_nt: TGTGCCACAACGAACGGGGCGGATGAAAAACTGTTTTTT; cdr3_aa: CATTNGADEKLFF
clone_size: -; v_call: TRBV19; d_call: TRBD2; j_call: TRBJ2-2; cdr3_nt: TGTGCCAGTAGTATGGGGGGACTATACCCCGGGGAGCTGTTTTTT; cdr3_aa: CASSMGGLYPGELFF
clone_size: -; v_call: TRBV2; d_call: TRBD1; j_call: TRBJ2-7; cdr3_nt: TGTGCCAGCAGAGCCACTCGACAGGGCGACGAGCAGTACTTC; cdr3_aa: CASRATRQGDEQYF
clone_size: few; v_call: TRBV28; d_call: TRBD1; j_call: TRBJ1-1; cdr3_nt: TGTGCCAGCAGTCCCGGGACAGGACAAGCTTTCTTT; cdr3_aa: CASSPGTGQAFF
clone_size: -; v_call: TRBV6-1; d_call: -; j_call: TRBJ2-5; cdr3_nt: TGTGCCAGCAGTGGCGGAGAGACCCAGTACTTC; cdr3_aa: CASSGGETQYF
clone_size: once; v_call: TRBV7-2; d_call: -; j_call: TRBJ1-4; cdr3_nt: TGTGCCAGCAGCTTAATCAGGGGCCCGAGGGGGAATGAAAAACTGTTTTTT; cdr3_aa: CASSLIRGPRGNEKLFF